This T cell receptor (beta chain) is drawn from a study of T-cell reconstitution after alpha-beta-depleted transplantation in children. Researchers prepared the TCRbeta library using unique molecular identifiers, the study reports. TCRdb re-called the PCR reads through MiXCR, storing one row per CDR3 protein. The repertoire holds 120,000 to 150,000 distinct CDR3 sequences, around 8.8% seen once, with 18% in the top ten. CDR1 and CDR2 (germline): SGHDN, FVKESK. The CDR3 contains 15 residues. The ends were cut back, 0 bases at V and 7 bases at J, with 13 bases in the middle. In its sample, this clonotype was seen many times.

The sequence was collected from a female patient aged 2-10 years who had a stem cell transplant for congenital amegakaryocytic thrombocytopenia, so the T cells may come from the graft donor. The rearrangement uses TRBV14 and TRBJ2-1; D is uncertain. Specimen: PBMCs, mostly from graft donor cells, collected 180 days after TCRalphabeta/CD19-depleted stem cell transplant. CDR3 sequence (DNA): TGTGCCAGCAGCCAAGATATACGGGTAGTTAATGAGCAGTTCTTC. Protein: CASSQDIRVVNEQFF.